A selection of T cell receptor beta chains follows, all from one sample in a study of blood T cell repertoires in COVID-19. Clones were sequenced by immunoSEQ multiplex PCR, and TCRdb holds only the in-frame ones, with some missing. The table lists 150,000 to 200,000 clones, 82% of them singletons. Sequenced: peripheral blood. The receptors were gathered from an older woman with COVID-19, enrolled during active disease. The CDR3 runs from the conserved cysteine through the conserved F or W. The order of the fields is clone size, V gene, J gene, D gene, CDR3 DNA, CDR3 protein. D genes are given only for firm matches. The listing skips clone size in some rows; elsewhere it reads once, few, many or a size class.

NA,TRBV7-9,TRBJ2-7,TRBD2,TGTGCCAGCAGCTTAGCGAGGCCTAGCGGGAGTCGGGAGCAGTACTTC,CASSLARPSGSREQYF
NA,TRBV27,TRBJ1-6,NA,TGTGCCAGCAGGACGGCCAGGGTTAATTCACCCCTCCACTTT,CASRTARVNSPLHF
NA,TRBV27,TRBJ2-3,NA,TGTGCCAGCAGTTCAGTCACAGATACGCAGTATTTT,CASSSVTDTQYF
NA,TRBV18,TRBJ1-5,NA,TGTGCCAGCTCACAGGACAGACTGGGACAGCCCCAGCATTTT,CASSQDRLGQPQHF
NA,TRBV7-3,TRBJ1-2,TRBD1,TGTGCCAGCAGCTTACAGGGGGCCTATGGCTACACCTTC,CASSLQGAYGYTF
once,TRBV7-3,TRBJ1-1,NA,TGTGCCAGCAGCTCAGGACTCAACACTGAAGCTTTCTTT,CASSSGLNTEAFF
many,TRBV27,TRBJ1-2,TRBD1,TGTGCCAGCAGTCAAAACAGGGGGCGCGGCGGAGGATATGGCTACACCTTC,CASSQNRGRGGGYGYTF
NA,TRBV10-2,TRBJ1-1,TRBD1,TGCGCCAGCAGTGAGCCTAGACAGGGGGCAAAAGCTTTCTTT,CASSEPRQGAKAFF
NA,TRBV15,TRBJ2-7,NA,TGTGCCACCAGCGGAGGTGGGGGGAGCGGGTACGAGCAGTACTTC,CATSGGGGSGYEQYF
NA,TRBV7-2,TRBJ2-3,NA,TGTGCCAGCAGCCCCCACATATCAGATACGCAGTATTTT,CASSPHISDTQYF
NA,TRBV2,TRBJ1-5,NA,TGTGCCAGCAGTGAGACAACCCAGGGAGGTCAGCCCCAGCATTTT,CASSETTQGGQPQHF
NA,TRBV5-4,TRBJ1-1,TRBD1,TGTGCCAGCAGCTCCGAGACAGGGACGGGGACTGAAGCTTTCTTT,CASSSETGTGTEAFF
NA,TRBV7-8,TRBJ2-3,TRBD2,TGTGCCAGCAGCCGAGATAACCGACTAGCGGGGCGCACAGATACGCAGTATTTT,CASSRDNRLAGRTDTQYF